The 22 T cell receptor beta chains reported below all come from one sample, sequenced in a study of control samples from healthy donors and cancer patients. Sequencing was performed with immunoSEQ multiplex PCR; in TCRdb, only in-frame clones are kept and a portion is missing. Here the sample spans 170,000 or so clones, more than 90% being singletons. Sample: blood. These receptors were collected from a man aged 25-40 years in good health.

The chain is built from TRBV11-2 and TRBJ1-6, with 9 bases matching TRBD1. In germline, CDR1 is SGHAT, CDR2 FQNNGV. The junction had 6 bases not matched to a gene; V was cut back by 3 bases and J by 9 bases. The CDR3 is made up of 15 amino acids. The CDR3 nucleotides are TGTGCCAGCAGCTTGGAGGGGACAGGGCTTTCACCCCTCCACTTT. Amino acid sequence: CASSLEGTGLSPLHF.

J is TRBJ2-3 and V is TRBV27, with 7 bases matching TRBD1. The CDR3 length is 17 residues. Unmatched junction bases numbered 11, after V lost 3 bases and J lost 2 bases. Germline lookup yields CDR1 MNHEY and CDR2 SMNVEV (reference sequence). CDR3 residues: CASSLGPGRGSTDTQYF. In DNA, the CDR3 is TGTGCCAGCAGTTTGGGGCCCGGCAGGGGGTCCACAGATACGCAGTATTTT.

The chain links TRBV27 to TRBJ1-1; the D is unclear. V lost 0 bases and J lost 3, with 8 bases in between. From germline, CDR1 is MNHEY and CDR2 SMNVEV (reference sequence). CDR3 length: 14 amino acids. The CDR3 is CASSLSVGYTEAFF. In DNA, the CDR3 is TGTGCCAGCAGTTTATCTGTGGGTTACACTGAAGCTTTCTTT.

The chain joins TRBV7-2 to TRBJ2-3; 10 nucleotides line up with TRBD2. This CDR3 spans 16 amino acids. Germline V gives CDR1 SGHTA, CDR2 FQGNSA. The ends lost 1 base at V and 3 bases at J; junction bases unmatched: 4. The CDR3 DNA follows: TGTGCCAGCAGCTTAGGATCACTAGCGGGGACAGATACGCAGTATTTT. The encoded protein is CASSLGSLAGTDTQYF. The full variable domain, in which reference TRBV7-2 and TRBJ2-3 provide the parts outside the CDR3, is GAGVSQSPSNKVTEKGKDVELRCDPISGHTALYWYRQSLGQGLEFLIYFQGNSAPDKSGLPSDRFSAERTGGSVSTLTIQRTQQEDSAVYLCASSLGSLAGTDTQYFGPGTRLTVL.

The chain links TRBV5-1 to TRBJ1-3; D is unclear. The V gene lost 4 bases and the J gene lost 0 bases, with 14 bases spanning the gap. The CDR3 is 16 amino acids. In germline, CDR1 is SGHRS, CDR2 YFSETQ. The CDR3 DNA is TGCGCCAGCAGCCTTTCAACCGGGAGCTCTGGAAACACCATATATTTT. Translation: CASSLSTGSSGNTIYF.

The chain employs TRBV27 and TRBJ2-2; 7 nucleotides line up with TRBD2. Germline V CDR1 and CDR2: MNHEY, SMNVEV (reference sequence). Unmatched junction bases numbered 7, after V lost 6 bases and J lost 3 bases. The CDR3 has 15 amino acids. The CDR3 loop reads CASSSSGKYTGELFF. The CDR3 nucleotides read TGTGCCAGCAGCTCTAGCGGAAAATACACCGGGGAGCTGTTTTTT.

V gene TRBV19 combines with J gene TRBJ1-5; perhaps TRBD1 as D (5 bases). Looked up from germline, CDR1 is LNHDA and CDR2 is SQIVND (reference sequence). V was clipped by 5 bases and J by 2 bases, with 10 bases between them. CDR3 length equals 14 residues. CDR3 sequence reads: CASSVQGGNQPQHF. The CDR3 DNA sequence: TGTGCCAGTAGTGTCCAGGGAGGCAATCAGCCCCAGCATTTT.

This clone was counted only a few times. The chain has TRBV6-6 and TRBJ2-2, with D possibly TRBD1 on 6 matching bases. Germline CDR1 is MNHNY and CDR2 is SVGAGI (reference sequence). The CDR3 covers 13 residues. V lost 10 bases and J 5 bases, leaving 14 bases between the germline ends. CDR3 bases: TGTGCCACCAACAGGGAAATAACCGGGGAGCTGTTTTTT. It translates to CATNREITGELFF.

V is TRBV6-5 and J is TRBJ2-1; the D gene is possibly TRBD2 (5 bases). Trimming stripped 7 bases from V and 6 bases from J, with 13 bases between. In germline, CDR1 is MNHEY, CDR2 SVGAGI. The CDR3 consists of 13 residues. This CDR3 is CASIKGERNEQFF. The CDR3 DNA sequence: TGTGCCAGCATAAAGGGAGAGCGCAATGAGCAGTTCTTC.

The chain links TRBV5-1 to TRBJ2-1; D call uncertain. Germline-derived CDR1 and CDR2 are SGHRS and YFSETQ. The CDR3 has 12 residues. Trimming shortened V by 4 bases and J by 8 bases, and 10 bases separated the two germline ends. CDR3 DNA: TGCGCCAGCAGCAAGCCTAGTGATGAGCAGTTCTTC. It specifies CASSKPSDEQFF.

CDR3 bases: TGTGCCAGCAGCTTAGGAGAGGGGGTAGGGAATCAGCCCCAGCATTTT. Translated: CASSLGEGVGNQPQHF. The V gene is TRBV7-9, the J gene TRBJ1-5; possibly TRBD1 for D (6 bases). Germline lookup yields CDR1 SEHNR and CDR2 FQNEAQ (reference sequence). V gave up 1 base and J gave up 4 bases, with 14 bases separating them. The CDR3 covers 16 residues. The full variable domain, its missing parts supplied by reference TRBV7-9 and TRBJ1-5, is DTGVSQNPRHKITKRGQNVTFRCDPISEHNRLYWYRQTLGQGPEFLTYFQNEAQLEKSRLLSDRFSAERPKGSFSTLEIQRTEQGDSAMYLCASSLGEGVGNQPQHFGDGTRLSIL.

This clone was found once. The chain joins TRBV29-1 to TRBJ1-2; D might be TRBD1 (6 bases). Germline V gives CDR1 SQVTM, CDR2 ANQGSEA. The CDR3 has 16 residues. Trimming removed 5 bases from V and 5 bases from J, with 24 bases in between. CDR3 nucleotides: TGCAGCGTTCGACCCCCTTCGGACAGCTGGCGGTATGGCTACACCTTC. Its protein is CSVRPPSDSWRYGYTF.

The chain couples TRBV11-2 to TRBJ1-6; D is possibly TRBD1 (6 bases). In germline, CDR1 is SGHAT, CDR2 FQNNGV. V was trimmed by 0 bases and J by 13 bases, leaving 16 bases between them. The CDR3 has 15 amino acids. The CDR3 DNA is TGTGCCAGCAGCTTAGATCTGGGGGCAATACCTCCCCTCCACTTT. This sequence encodes CASSLDLGAIPPLHF.

The rearrangement uses TRBV7-3 and TRBJ2-1, with TRBD2 matching 8 bases. Germline lookup yields CDR1 SGHTA and CDR2 FQGTGA. This CDR3 spans 16 amino acids. V lost 8 bases and J lost 6; bases outside the gene matches: 15. CDR3 sequence (DNA): TGTGCCAGCTCCCTTACGCGGGAGGCCCCTCCCAATGAGCAGTTCTTC. It encodes CASSLTREAPPNEQFF.

This chain joins TRBV7-9 and TRBJ2-3; a weak D match, TRBD2 (6 bases). CDR1 is SEHNR, CDR2 FQNEAQ, per germline (reference sequence). Trimming removed 5 bases from V and 0 bases from J, with 15 bases in between. CDR3 length: 16 residues. Here the CDR3 reads CASSPVSGSSTDTQYF. DNA for the CDR3: TGTGCCAGCAGCCCTGTCAGCGGGTCTAGCACAGATACGCAGTATTTT.

The chain joins TRBV5-6 to TRBJ2-2, with TRBD1 identical over 9 bases. V trimming: 4 bases; J trimming: 4 bases; junction bases outside the gene matches: 8. Germline values: CDR1 SGHDT, CDR2 YYEEEE. The CDR3 length is 16 residues. In DNA, the CDR3 is TGTGCCAGCAGCCTCGGGACAGGGTCGGGCACCGGGGAGCTGTTTTTT. It encodes CASSLGTGSGTGELFF.

This clone is a singleton in its sample. This chain joins TRBV24-1 and TRBJ2-3; D remains unclear. V was trimmed by 0 bases and J by 1 base, leaving 10 bases between them. The V gene's germline CDR1 is KGHDR and CDR2 SFDVKD. The CDR3 length is 16 residues. CDR3 bases: TGTGCCACCAGTGATTTGGGGGTCGGGCGCACAGATACGCAGTATTTT. Its protein product is CATSDLGVGRTDTQYF.

The table lists this clone with a count of one. The chain recombines TRBV6-2 or TRBV6-3 with TRBJ2-7; D is uncertain. Trimming stripped 6 bases from V and 6 bases from J, with 18 bases between. CDR1 is MNHEY, CDR2 SVGEGT, per germline. The length of the CDR3 is 14 residues. This CDR3 is CASSTVGRSLEQYF. The CDR3 coding sequence is TGTGCCAGCAGCACCGTGGGCAGGTCCCTCGAGCAGTACTTC.

The rearrangement joins TRBV9 to TRBJ2-5; no clear D. This CDR3 has 16 amino acids. V lost 0 bases and J lost 5, with 17 bases in between. From germline, CDR1 is SGDLS and CDR2 YYNGEE. The CDR3 spells CASSVVGPPAQETQYF. The DNA for the CDR3 is TGTGCCAGCAGCGTAGTAGGGCCCCCCGCACAGGAGACCCAGTACTTC.

Here the CDR3 reads CASSMRGSNEQFF. CDR3 DNA: TGTGCCAGTAGTATGCGGGGCAGCAATGAGCAGTTCTTC. V and J are TRBV19 and TRBJ2-1, with D possibly matching TRBD2 (6 bases). The CDR3 consists of 13 residues. Trimming left V 3 bases short and J 6 bases short, with 9 bases between. Per germline, CDR1 LNHDA and CDR2 SQIVND (reference sequence).

The chain carries TRBV9 and TRBJ2-1; 11 bases fit TRBD2. The trim removed 4 bases at V and 0 bases at J, leaving 6 bases unmatched. Germline values: CDR1 SGDLS, CDR2 YYNGEE. The CDR3 sequence is 17 residues long. CDR3 nucleotide sequence: TGTGCCAGCAGCTCCGGGACTAGCGGACGCTCCTACAATGAGCAGTTCTTC. Translating gives CASSSGTSGRSYNEQFF.

The J gene is TRBJ1-3, the V gene TRBV19, with TRBD1 as a possible D gene (6 bases). This CDR3 has 17 residues. V was pared by 3 bases and J by 1 base, with 16 bases between. The germline V gene has CDR1 LNHDA and CDR2 SQIVND (reference sequence). The DNA of the CDR3 is TGTGCCAGTAGTATCGGGACAATAGCATTGTCTGGAAACACCATATATTTT. Its translation: CASSIGTIALSGNTIYF.